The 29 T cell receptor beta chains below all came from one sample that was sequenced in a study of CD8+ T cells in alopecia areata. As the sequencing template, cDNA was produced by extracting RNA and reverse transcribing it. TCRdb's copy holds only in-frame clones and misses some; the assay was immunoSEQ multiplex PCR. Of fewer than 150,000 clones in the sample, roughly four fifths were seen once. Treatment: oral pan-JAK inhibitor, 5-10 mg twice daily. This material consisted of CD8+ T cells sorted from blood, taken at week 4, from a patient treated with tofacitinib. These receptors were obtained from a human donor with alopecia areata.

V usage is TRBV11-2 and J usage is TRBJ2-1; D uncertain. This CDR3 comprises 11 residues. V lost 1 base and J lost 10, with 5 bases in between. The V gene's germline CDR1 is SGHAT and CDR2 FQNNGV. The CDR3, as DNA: TGTGCCAGCAGCTTAGGGTCCGAGCAGTTCTTC. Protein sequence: CASSLGSEQFF.

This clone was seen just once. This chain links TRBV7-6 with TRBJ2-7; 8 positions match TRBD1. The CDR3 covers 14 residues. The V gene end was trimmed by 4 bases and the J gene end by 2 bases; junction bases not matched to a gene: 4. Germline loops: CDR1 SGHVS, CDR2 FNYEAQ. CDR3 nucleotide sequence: TGTGCCAGCAGCTACGGGACAGGAGCCTACGAGCAGTACTTC. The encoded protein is CASSYGTGAYEQYF.

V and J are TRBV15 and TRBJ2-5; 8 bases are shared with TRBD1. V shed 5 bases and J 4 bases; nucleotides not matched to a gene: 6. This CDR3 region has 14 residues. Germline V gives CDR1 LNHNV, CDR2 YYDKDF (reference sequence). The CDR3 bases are TGTGCCACCAGCTTCAGGGGGCGCGTAGAGACCCAGTACTTC. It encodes CATSFRGRVETQYF.

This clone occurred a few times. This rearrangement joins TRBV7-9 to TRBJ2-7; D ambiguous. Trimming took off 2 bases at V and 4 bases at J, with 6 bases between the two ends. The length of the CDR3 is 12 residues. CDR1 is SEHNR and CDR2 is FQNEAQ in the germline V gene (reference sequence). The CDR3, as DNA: TGTGCCAGCAGCTTAACTTCATACGAGCAGTACTTC. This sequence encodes CASSLTSYEQYF.

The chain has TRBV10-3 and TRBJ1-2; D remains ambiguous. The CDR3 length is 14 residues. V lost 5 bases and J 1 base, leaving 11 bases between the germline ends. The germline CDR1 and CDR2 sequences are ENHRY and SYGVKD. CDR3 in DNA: TGTGCCATCAGTTCAGGTGGCAGTAACTATGGCTACACCTTC. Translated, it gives CAISSGGSNYGYTF.

The CDR3 protein is CASSLAGRTGKFDYEQYF. CDR3 DNA: TGTGCCAGCAGCTTAGCGGGAAGGACAGGGAAATTTGACTACGAGCAGTACTTC. The genes are TRBV7-2 and TRBJ2-7, with TRBD1 identical over 8 bases. This CDR3 is built from 18 residues. Germline CDR1 is SGHTA and CDR2 is FQGNSA. V was pared by 0 bases and J by 3 bases, with 13 bases of the junction left unmatched.

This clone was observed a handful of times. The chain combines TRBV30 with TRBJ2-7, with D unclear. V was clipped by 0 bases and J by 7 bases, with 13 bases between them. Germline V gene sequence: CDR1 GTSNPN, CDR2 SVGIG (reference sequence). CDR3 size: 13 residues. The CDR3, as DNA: TGTGCCTGGAGTGTATCGTACGTCGAAGAGCAGTACTTC. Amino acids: CAWSVSYVEEQYF.

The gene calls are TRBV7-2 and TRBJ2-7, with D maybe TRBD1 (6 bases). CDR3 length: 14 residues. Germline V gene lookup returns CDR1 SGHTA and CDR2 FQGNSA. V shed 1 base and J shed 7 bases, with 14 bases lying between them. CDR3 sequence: CASSLGHRALEQYF. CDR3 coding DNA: TGTGCCAGCAGCTTAGGCCACAGGGCTTTGGAGCAGTACTTC.

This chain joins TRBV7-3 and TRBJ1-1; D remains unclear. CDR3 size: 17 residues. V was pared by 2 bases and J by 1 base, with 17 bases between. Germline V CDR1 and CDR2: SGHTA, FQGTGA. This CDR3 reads CASSLGSLEDKNTEAFF. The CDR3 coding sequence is TGTGCCAGCAGCTTAGGATCCTTGGAAGATAAGAACACTGAAGCTTTCTTT.

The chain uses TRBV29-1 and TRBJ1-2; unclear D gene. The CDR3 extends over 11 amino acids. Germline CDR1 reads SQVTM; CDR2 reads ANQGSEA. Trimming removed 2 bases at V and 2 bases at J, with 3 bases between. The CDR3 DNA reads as TGCAGCGTTGAACGGAACTATGGCTACACCTTC. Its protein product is CSVERNYGYTF.

The DNA of the CDR3 is TGTGCCAGCAGCGTAGCCGACAATGAGCAGTTCTTC. Protein product: CASSVADNEQFF. This chain joins TRBV9 and TRBJ2-1, with D unresolved. The CDR3 sequence is 12 residues long. Germline CDR1 is SGDLS and CDR2 is YYNGEE. V lost 0 bases, J lost 5 bases, and 3 bases lay in between. Full variable domain (missing parts from reference TRBV9 and TRBJ2-1): DSGVTQTPKHLITATGQRVTLRCSPRSGDLSVYWYQQSLDQGLQFLIQYYNGEERAKGNILERFSAQQFPDLHSELNLSSLELGDSALYFCASSVADNEQFFGPGTRLTVL.

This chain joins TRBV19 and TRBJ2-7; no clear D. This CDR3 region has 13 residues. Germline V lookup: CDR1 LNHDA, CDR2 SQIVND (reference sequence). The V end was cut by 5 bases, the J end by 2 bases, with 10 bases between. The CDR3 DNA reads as TGTGCCAGTAGTCCCGGGCCCACCTACGAGCAGTACTTC. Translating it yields CASSPGPTYEQYF.

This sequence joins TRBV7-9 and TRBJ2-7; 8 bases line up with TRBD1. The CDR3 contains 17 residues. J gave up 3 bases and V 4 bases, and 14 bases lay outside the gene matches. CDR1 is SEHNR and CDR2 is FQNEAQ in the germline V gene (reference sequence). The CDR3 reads CASSSFTPGQALYEQYF. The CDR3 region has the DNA TGTGCCAGCAGCTCCTTTACTCCGGGACAGGCTCTCTACGAGCAGTACTTC.

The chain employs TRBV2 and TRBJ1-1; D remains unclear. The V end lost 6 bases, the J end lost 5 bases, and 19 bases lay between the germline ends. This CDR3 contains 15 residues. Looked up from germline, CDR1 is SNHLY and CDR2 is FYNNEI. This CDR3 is CASRDLAETQTEAFF. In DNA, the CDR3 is TGTGCCAGCAGGGATCTCGCGGAGACCCAAACTGAAGCTTTCTTT.

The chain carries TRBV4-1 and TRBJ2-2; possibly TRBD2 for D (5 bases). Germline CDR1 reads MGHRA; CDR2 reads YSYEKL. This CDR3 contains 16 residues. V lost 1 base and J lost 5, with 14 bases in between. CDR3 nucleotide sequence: TGCGCCAGCAGCCAAGGTCACCTAGCTCAAACCGGGGAGCTGTTTTTT. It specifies CASSQGHLAQTGELFF.

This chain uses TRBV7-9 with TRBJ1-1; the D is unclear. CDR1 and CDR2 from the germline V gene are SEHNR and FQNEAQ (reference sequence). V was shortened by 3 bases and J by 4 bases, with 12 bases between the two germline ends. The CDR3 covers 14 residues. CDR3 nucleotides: TGTGCCAGCAGCTTTGCACCGGTAGTCACTGAAGCTTTCTTT. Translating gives CASSFAPVVTEAFF.

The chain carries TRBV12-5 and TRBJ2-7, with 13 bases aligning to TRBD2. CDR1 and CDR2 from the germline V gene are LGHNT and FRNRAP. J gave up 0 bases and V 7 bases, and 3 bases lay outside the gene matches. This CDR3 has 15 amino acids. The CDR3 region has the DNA TGTGCTAGTGCCGGACTAGCGGGGGCCTCCTACGAGCAGTACTTC. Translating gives CASAGLAGASYEQYF.

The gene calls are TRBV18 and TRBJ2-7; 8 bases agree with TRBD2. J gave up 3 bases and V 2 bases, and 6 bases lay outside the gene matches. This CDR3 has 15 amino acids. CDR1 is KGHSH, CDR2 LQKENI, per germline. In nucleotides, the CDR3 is TGTGCCAGCTCACCAGGCCGCGGGGGGTTCTACGAGCAGTACTTC. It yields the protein CASSPGRGGFYEQYF.

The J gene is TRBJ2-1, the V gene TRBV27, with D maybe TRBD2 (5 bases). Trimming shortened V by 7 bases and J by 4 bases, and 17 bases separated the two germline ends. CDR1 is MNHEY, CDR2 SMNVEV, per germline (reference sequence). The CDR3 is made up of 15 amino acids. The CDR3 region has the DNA TGTGCCAGCACCCCCACCCCCGAGGGATACAATGAGCAGTTCTTC. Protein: CASTPTPEGYNEQFF.

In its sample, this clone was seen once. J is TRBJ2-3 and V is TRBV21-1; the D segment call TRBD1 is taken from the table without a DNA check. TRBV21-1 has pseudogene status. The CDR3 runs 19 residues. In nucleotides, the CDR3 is TGTGCCAGCAGCAAAACCCCCCTCGTAGACAGGGATGTAGGAGATACGCAGTATTTT. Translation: CASSKTPLVDRDVGDTQYF.

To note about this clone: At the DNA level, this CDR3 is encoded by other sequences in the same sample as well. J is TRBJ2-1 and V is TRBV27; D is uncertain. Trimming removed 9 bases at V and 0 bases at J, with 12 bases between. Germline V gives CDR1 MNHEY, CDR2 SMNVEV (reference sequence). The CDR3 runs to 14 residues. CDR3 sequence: CASRPLTSYNEQFF. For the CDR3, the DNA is TGTGCCAGTAGACCATTGACCTCCTACAATGAGCAGTTCTTC.

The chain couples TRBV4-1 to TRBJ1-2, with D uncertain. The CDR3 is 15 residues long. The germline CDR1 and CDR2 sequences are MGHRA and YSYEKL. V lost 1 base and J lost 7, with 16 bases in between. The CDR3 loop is CASSQGEGKLGGYTF. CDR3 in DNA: TGCGCCAGCAGCCAAGGAGAGGGAAAGTTAGGTGGCTACACCTTC.

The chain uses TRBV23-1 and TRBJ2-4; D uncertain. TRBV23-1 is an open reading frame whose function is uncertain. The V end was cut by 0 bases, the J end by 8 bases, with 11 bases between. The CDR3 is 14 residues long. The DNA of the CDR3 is TGCGCCAGCAGTCAATCTAGATACCCTGACATTCAGTACTTC. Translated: CASSQSRYPDIQYF.

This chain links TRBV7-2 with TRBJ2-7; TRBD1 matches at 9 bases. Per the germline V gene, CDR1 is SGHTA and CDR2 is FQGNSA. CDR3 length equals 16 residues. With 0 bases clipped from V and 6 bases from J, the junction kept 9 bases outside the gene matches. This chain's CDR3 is CASSLAPGTGLREQYF. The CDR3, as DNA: TGTGCCAGCAGCTTAGCCCCCGGGACAGGGCTGCGCGAGCAGTACTTC.

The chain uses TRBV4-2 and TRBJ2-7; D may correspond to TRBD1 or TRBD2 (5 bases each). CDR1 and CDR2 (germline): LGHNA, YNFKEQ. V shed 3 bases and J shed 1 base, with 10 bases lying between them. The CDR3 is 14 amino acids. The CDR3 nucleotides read TGTGCCAGCAGCCAGGGGGAAGGGTCCTACGAGCAGTACTTC. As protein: CASSQGEGSYEQYF.

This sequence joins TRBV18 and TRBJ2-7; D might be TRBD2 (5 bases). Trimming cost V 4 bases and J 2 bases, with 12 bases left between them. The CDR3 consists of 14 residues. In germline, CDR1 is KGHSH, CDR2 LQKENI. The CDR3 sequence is CASSHLDSPYEQYF. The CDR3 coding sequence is TGTGCCAGCTCACATCTGGACTCACCCTACGAGCAGTACTTC.

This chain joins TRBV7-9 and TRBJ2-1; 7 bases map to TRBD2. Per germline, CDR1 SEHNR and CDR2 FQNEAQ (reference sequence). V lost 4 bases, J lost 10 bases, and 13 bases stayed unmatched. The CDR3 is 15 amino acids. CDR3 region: CASSSPTSPLGEQFF. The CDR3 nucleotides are TGTGCCAGCAGCTCGCCGACTAGCCCCCTAGGGGAGCAGTTCTTC.

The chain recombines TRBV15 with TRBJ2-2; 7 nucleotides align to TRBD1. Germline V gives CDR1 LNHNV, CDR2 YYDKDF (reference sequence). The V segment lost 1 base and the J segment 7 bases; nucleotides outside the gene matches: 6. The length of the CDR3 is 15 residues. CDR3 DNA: TGTGCCACCAGCAGAGTGGCACAGGGGAACGGGGAGCTGTTTTTT. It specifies CATSRVAQGNGELFF.

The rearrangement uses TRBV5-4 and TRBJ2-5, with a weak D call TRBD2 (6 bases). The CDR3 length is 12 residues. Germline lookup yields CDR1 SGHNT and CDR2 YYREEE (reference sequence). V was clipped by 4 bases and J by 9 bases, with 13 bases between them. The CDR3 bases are TGTGCCAGCAGCATCACGGGGGAGGCCCAGTACTTC. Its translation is CASSITGEAQYF.